The 15 T cell receptor beta chains given below trace back to one sample, sequenced in a study of blood T cells in healthy people across ages. Sample-barcoded 5' priming and a J-beta primer mix drove a second PCR of about 6 to 12 cycles. One entry per CDR3 protein, called by TCRdb with MiXCR from the 5' RACE reads. The repertoire holds 850,000 or so distinct CDR3 sequences, with around 28% as singletons. Material: blood. Source of these receptors: a woman older than 75 in good health.

The genes are TRBV2 and TRBJ2-4; D is uncertain. The J call may be wrong; the DNA end is better matched by TRBJ2-7. The CDR3 is 13 amino acids. CDR1 and CDR2 from the germline V gene are SNHLY and FYNNEI. The CDR3 reads CASRMAAFGEQYF. The CDR3 DNA follows: TGTGCCAGCAGGATGGCAGCCTTCGGCGAGCAGTACTTC.

This clonotype was counted once. The chain carries TRBV6-2 or TRBV6-3 and TRBJ1-1, with D perhaps TRBD1 (6 bases). Germline V gene lookup returns CDR1 MNHEY and CDR2 SVGEGT. The CDR3 is 13 residues long. V dropped 6 bases and J dropped 3 bases, with 11 bases sitting between them. CDR3 sequence (DNA): TGTGCCAGCAGAGAACAGGGATACACTGAAGCTTTCTTT. This sequence encodes CASREQGYTEAFF.

The rearrangement joins TRBV28 to TRBJ2-2, with D hard to call. The CDR3 extends over 16 amino acids. Per germline, CDR1 MDHEN and CDR2 SYDVKM. V shed 6 bases and J shed 0 bases, with 14 bases lying between them. CDR3 nucleotide sequence: TGTGCCAGCAGCTCATTCGACCCCGCGAACACCGGGGAGCTGTTTTTT. Amino acid sequence: CASSSFDPANTGELFF.

This clonotype showed up many times. CDR3 DNA sequence: TGTGCCAGCAGTTACGGAGGGAACAATGAGCAGTTCTTC. As protein: CASSYGGNNEQFF. The gene calls are TRBV6-6 and TRBJ2-1, with a possible D match to TRBD2 (6 bases). The germline V gene encodes CDR1 MNHNY and CDR2 SVGAGI (reference sequence). V lost 2 bases to trimming and J lost 5 bases, with 7 bases between them. This CDR3 comprises 13 residues.

This clonotype has a handful of counts. This chain joins TRBV27 and TRBJ2-1, with 11 bases aligning to TRBD2. Germline lookup yields CDR1 MNHEY and CDR2 SMNVEV (reference sequence). After removal of 1 base from V and 3 bases from J, the junction contained 11 bases not matched to a gene. There are 19 residues in the CDR3. Here the CDR3 reads CASSLLGLSTSGVYNEQFF. The CDR3 DNA sequence: TGTGCCAGCAGTTTATTGGGCCTCTCGACTAGCGGGGTCTACAATGAGCAGTTCTTC.

The chain has TRBV19 and TRBJ1-2, with D maybe TRBD1 (6 bases). The CDR3 is 16 residues long. V was clipped by 8 bases and J by 0 bases, with 19 bases between them. CDR1 is LNHDA and CDR2 is SQIVND in the germline V gene (reference sequence). CDR3 DNA: TGTGCCAGTGCCGGCCTACAGGGAACAGCTAACTATGGCTACACCTTC. Its translation is CASAGLQGTANYGYTF. The complete variable domain, with remaining parts taken from reference TRBV19 and TRBJ1-2, reads DGGITQSPKYLFRKEGQNVTLSCEQNLNHDAMYWYRQDPGQGLRLIYYSQIVNDFQKGDIAEGYSVSREKKESFPLTVTSAQKNPTAFYLCASAGLQGTANYGYTFGSGTRLTVV.

This clonotype was counted only a few times. The V and J genes are TRBV7-8 and TRBJ1-1, with TRBD1 identical over 8 bases. V dropped 5 bases and J dropped 3; count of bases not matched to a gene: 5. CDR3 length equals 14 residues. Per the germline V gene, CDR1 is SGHVS and CDR2 is FQNEAQ. As DNA, the CDR3 is TGTGCCAGCAGCAATCAGGGGGCGCACACTGAAGCTTTCTTT. This codes for CASSNQGAHTEAFF. Together with reference TRBV7-8 and TRBJ1-1, the CDR3 gives the full variable domain: GAGVSQSPRYKVAKRGQDVALRCDPISGHVSLFWYQQALGQGPEFLTYFQNEAQLDKSGLPSDRFFAERPEGSVSTLKIQRTQQEDSAVYLCASSNQGAHTEAFFGQGTRLTVV.

With regard to this clonotype: This may arise from a read error, as a much more abundant clone is one base away. This rearrangement joins TRBV20-1 to TRBJ2-5, with TRBD1 matching over 10 bases. The J call may be in error: the DNA end matches TRBJ2-7 better. The CDR3 runs to 14 residues. Germline-derived CDR1 and CDR2 are DFQATT and SNEGSKA (reference sequence). CDR3: CGATTGTGVNEQYF. The CDR3 region has the DNA TGCGGTGCTACAACCGGGACAGGGGTAAACGAGCAGTACTTC.

This clonotype has a count of ten or more. V usage is TRBV5-1 and J usage is TRBJ1-2; the D gene is possibly TRBD1 (5 bases). Germline V gives CDR1 SGHRS, CDR2 YFSETQ. V was clipped by 0 bases and J by 2 bases, with 8 bases between them. The CDR3 is made up of 14 amino acids. This chain's CDR3 is CASSLAPGNYGYTF. For the CDR3, the DNA is TGCGCCAGCAGCTTGGCACCAGGGAACTATGGCTACACCTTC. The whole variable domain, remainder taken from reference TRBV5-1 and TRBJ1-2, is KAGVTQTPRYLIKTRGQQVTLSCSPISGHRSVSWYQQTPGQGLQFLFEYFSETQRNKGNFPGRFSGRQFSNSRSEMNVSTLELGDSALYLCASSLAPGNYGYTFGSGTRLTVV.

At least ten counts were recorded for this clonotype. The chain has TRBV6-2 or TRBV6-3 and TRBJ1-2; D is undetermined. CDR3 length: 13 amino acids. Trimming pared 2 bases from V and 2 bases from J, leaving 6 bases between. Germline CDR1 is MNHEY and CDR2 is SVGEGT. The CDR3: CASSYPANYGYTF. As DNA, the CDR3 is TGTGCCAGCAGTTACCCGGCGAACTATGGCTACACCTTC.

This sequence joins TRBV4-1 and TRBJ2-1, with D perhaps matching TRBD1 or TRBD2 (5 bases each). The end of the DNA fits TRBJ2-7 better, so the J call may be wrong. Germline V gene lookup returns CDR1 MGHRA and CDR2 YSYEKL. CDR3 length equals 17 residues. This CDR3 is CASSQDLRGPYYNEQYF. As DNA, the CDR3 is TGCGCCAGCAGCCAAGATTTGAGGGGCCCCTACTACAATGAGCAGTACTTC.

The genes are TRBV6-2 or TRBV6-3 and TRBJ2-7; no clear D. The CDR3 is 13 amino acids. Germline V CDR1 and CDR2: MNHEY, SVGEGT. V was clipped by 2 bases and J by 3 bases, with 8 bases between them. This chain's CDR3 is CASSYGFFYEQYF. Here the CDR3 DNA reads TGTGCCAGCAGTTACGGGTTCTTCTACGAGCAGTACTTC.

This clonotype was seen ten or more times. The genes are TRBV29-1 and TRBJ2-1; 10 bases fit TRBD1. The germline V gene has CDR1 SQVTM and CDR2 ANQGSEA. The CDR3 is 16 amino acids. V lost 2 bases, J lost 4 bases, and 8 bases stayed unmatched. In nucleotides, the CDR3 is TGCAGCGTTGAATTCGGGACAGGGGCGCGATACAATGAGCAGTTCTTC. It yields the protein CSVEFGTGARYNEQFF.

Note on this clonotype: This sequence may be a read error, since a much larger clone differs from it by one base. The chain has TRBV7-9 and TRBJ2-5; 9 positions agree with TRBD2. The CDR3 is 12 residues long. Looked up from germline, CDR1 is SEHNR and CDR2 is FQNEAQ (reference sequence). V was clipped by 11 bases and J by 3 bases; unmatched bases: 4. This CDR3 is CARKRGEETQYF. In nucleotides, the CDR3 is TGTGCCCGAAAGCGGGGGGAAGAGACCCAGTACTTC.

The sample holds a few counts of this clonotype. V is TRBV2 and J is TRBJ1-6, with no clear D. Per the germline V gene, CDR1 is SNHLY and CDR2 is FYNNEI. The CDR3 is made up of 17 amino acids. The V gene lost 2 bases and the J gene lost 0 bases, with 11 bases spanning the gap. As DNA, the CDR3 is TGTGCCAGCAGTGAAACCTTTGCAGGCTCCTATAATTCACCCCTCCACTTT. It yields the protein CASSETFAGSYNSPLHF.